This TCR beta chain was found in a study of breast tumors, draining lymph nodes, adjacent tissues (dated by TCRdb to about 2016). Turning to the overall study: TCR beta repertoires were compared across tumor, adjacent nontumor tissue and axillary lymph nodes obtained from breast cancer patients. In human breast cancer, the study set out to assess how tumor, surrounding tissue and draining lymph node repertoires relate to one another and whether T cells might be exchanged between them.

General findings and caveats noted by the study authors: Tumor and nontumor tissue repertoires were significantly more similar in luminal-like than in basal-like breast cancer. The data were considered consistent with the idea that most tumor T cells come from the lymph node and then expand in tumor tissue. The conclusion that tumor T cells originate in lymph nodes was presented as consistent with a hypothesis rather than as directly demonstrated. T-cell repertoire diversity in tumors was found to be lower than in lymph nodes but higher than in nontumor tissue, and preferential V and J gene usage was observed.

The germline V gene encodes CDR1 SGHAT and CDR2 FQNNGV. The CDR3 starts with the cysteine, ends with the phenylalanine, and has 18 residues. Only the CDR3 part of the read is kept: 54 bases, read in frame from the first base. Compared with germline, V lacks 5 bases and J lacks 6 bases; bases without a gene match: 12. This clonotype has a count of ten or more. Its antigen specificity is not known. It has no much larger one-base neighbor in the sample; base qualities were not kept. These reads were obtained on an Illumina HiSeq 2000. TCR beta chain libraries were generated by multiplex PCR amplification. The amplified TCR beta chain products were analyzed by high-throughput sequencing. TCRdb reprocessing: public reads trimmed at Q25 with fastp, clones called with MiXCR, in-frame beta chains kept. Rows with a matching CDR3 protein are joined into one entry that keeps the most common DNA and genes. A total of about 35,000 distinct CDR3 sequences appear in this sample, 35% to 40% of them only once. About 11% of the sample is taken by the ten largest.

This clonotype was sampled from a female donor with breast cancer. Some clones in this sample may be carry-over from other donors' samples. This sequence uses TRBV11-2 and TRBJ2-3, and 15 junction bases match TRBD2. Sequenced material: breast tumor tissue. DNA sequence: TGTGCCAGCAGCCAGTTAGTTAAGGGACTAGCGGGAGGTGATACGCAGTATTTT. The encoded protein is CASSQLVKGLAGGDTQYF.